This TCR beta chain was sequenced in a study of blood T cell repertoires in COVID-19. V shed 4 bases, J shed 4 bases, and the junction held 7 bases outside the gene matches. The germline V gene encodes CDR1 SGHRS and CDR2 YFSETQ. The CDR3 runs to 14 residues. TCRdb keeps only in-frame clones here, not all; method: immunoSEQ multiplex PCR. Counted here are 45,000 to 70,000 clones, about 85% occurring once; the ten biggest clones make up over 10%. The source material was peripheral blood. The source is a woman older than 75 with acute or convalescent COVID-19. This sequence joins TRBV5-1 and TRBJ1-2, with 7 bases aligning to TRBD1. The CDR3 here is CASSPGDRAYGYTF. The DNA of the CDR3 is TGCGCCAGCAGCCCGGGGGACAGAGCCTATGGCTACACCTTC. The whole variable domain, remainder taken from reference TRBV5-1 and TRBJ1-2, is KAGVTQTPRYLIKTRGQQVTLSCSPISGHRSVSWYQQTPGQGLQFLFEYFSETQRNKGNFPGRFSGRQFSNSRSEMNVSTLELGDSALYLCASSPGDRAYGYTFGSGTRLTVV.